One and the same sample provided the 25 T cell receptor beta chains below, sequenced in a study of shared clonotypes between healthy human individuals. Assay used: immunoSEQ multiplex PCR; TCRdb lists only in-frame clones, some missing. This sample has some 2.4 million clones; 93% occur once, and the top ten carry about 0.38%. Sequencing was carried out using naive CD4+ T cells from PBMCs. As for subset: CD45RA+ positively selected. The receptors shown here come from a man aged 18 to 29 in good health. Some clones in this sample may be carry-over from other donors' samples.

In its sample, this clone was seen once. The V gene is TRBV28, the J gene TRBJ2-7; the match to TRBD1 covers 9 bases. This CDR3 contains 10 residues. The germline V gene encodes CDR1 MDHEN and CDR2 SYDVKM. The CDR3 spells CASSPRDREV. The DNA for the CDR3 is TGTGCCAGCAGTCCAAGGGACAGGGAAGTC.

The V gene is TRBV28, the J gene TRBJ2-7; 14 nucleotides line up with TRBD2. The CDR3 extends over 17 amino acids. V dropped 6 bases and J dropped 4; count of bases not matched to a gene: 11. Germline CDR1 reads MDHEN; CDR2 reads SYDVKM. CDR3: CASRRISGTSGSYEQYF. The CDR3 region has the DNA TGTGCCAGCAGACGAATATCCGGGACTAGCGGGAGTTACGAGCAGTACTTC.

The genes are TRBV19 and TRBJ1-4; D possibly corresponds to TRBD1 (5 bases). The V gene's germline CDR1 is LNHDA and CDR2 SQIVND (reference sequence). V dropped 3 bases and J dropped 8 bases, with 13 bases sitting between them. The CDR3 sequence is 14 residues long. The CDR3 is CASSMWQGGEKLFF. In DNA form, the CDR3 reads TGTGCCAGTAGTATGTGGCAGGGAGGGGAAAAACTGTTTTTT.

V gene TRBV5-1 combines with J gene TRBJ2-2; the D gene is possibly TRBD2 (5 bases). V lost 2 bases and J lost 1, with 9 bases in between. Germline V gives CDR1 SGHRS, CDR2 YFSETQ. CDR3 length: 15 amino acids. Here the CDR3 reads CASSFKLENTGELFF. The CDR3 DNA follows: TGCGCCAGCAGCTTCAAACTAGAGAACACCGGGGAGCTGTTTTTT.

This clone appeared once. The CDR3 loop reads CASRSKTGSASQPQHF. In DNA form, the CDR3 reads TGTGCCAGCAGATCGAAGACAGGGTCTGCGAGTCAGCCCCAGCATTTT. This sequence joins TRBV28 and TRBJ1-5; 7 nucleotides agree with TRBD1. The length of the CDR3 is 16 residues. The V segment lost 6 bases and the J segment 6 bases; nucleotides outside the gene matches: 14. Germline V gives CDR1 MDHEN, CDR2 SYDVKM.

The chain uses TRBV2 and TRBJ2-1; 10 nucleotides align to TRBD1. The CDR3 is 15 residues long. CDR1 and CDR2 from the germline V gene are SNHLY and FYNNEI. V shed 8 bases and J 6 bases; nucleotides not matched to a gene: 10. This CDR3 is CASYLGTGVLNEQFF. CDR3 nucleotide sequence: TGTGCCAGCTATCTCGGGACAGGGGTCCTCAATGAGCAGTTCTTC.

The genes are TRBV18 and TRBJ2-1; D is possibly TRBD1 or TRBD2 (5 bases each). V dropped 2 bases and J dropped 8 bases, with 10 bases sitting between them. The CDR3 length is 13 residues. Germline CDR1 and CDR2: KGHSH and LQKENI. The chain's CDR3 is CASSPGTTYEQFF. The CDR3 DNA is TGTGCCAGCTCACCAGGGACCACATATGAGCAGTTCTTC.

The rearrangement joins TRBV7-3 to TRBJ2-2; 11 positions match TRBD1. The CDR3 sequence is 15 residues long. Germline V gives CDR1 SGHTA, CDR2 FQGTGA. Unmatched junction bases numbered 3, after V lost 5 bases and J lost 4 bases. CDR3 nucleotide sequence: TGTGCCAGCAGCCCGGACAGGGGGCGCACCGGGGAGCTGTTTTTT. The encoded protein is CASSPDRGRTGELFF.

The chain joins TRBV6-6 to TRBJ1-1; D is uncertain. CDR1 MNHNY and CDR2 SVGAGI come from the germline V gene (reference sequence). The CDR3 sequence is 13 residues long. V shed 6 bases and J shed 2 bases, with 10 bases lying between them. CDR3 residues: CASRNIENTEAFF. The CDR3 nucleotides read TGTGCCAGCAGAAACATAGAAAACACTGAAGCTTTCTTT.

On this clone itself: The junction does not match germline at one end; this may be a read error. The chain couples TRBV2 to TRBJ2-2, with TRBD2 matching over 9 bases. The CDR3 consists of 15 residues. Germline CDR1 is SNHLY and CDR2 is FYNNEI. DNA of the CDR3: TGTGCCAGCAGGGAAGGCGGGGGGGAACCCGGGGAGCTGTTTTTT. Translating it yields CASREGGGEPGELFF. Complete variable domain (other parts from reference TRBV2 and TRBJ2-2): EPEVTQTPSHQVTQMGQEVILRCVPISNHLYFYWYRQILGQKVEFLVSFYNNEISEKSEIFDDQFSVERPDGSNFTLKIRSTKLEDSAMYFCASREGGGEPGELFFGEGSRLTVL.

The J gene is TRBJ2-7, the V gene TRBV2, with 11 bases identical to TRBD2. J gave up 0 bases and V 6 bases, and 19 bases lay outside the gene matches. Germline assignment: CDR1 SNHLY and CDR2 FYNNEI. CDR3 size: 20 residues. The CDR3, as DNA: TGTGCCAGCAGGGAAATTCAACTCCTAGCGGGAGGAAGGGGCTCCTACGAGCAGTACTTC. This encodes CASREIQLLAGGRGSYEQYF.

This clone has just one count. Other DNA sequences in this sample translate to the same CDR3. The CDR3: CASSLLNTGELFF. Written as DNA, the CDR3 is TGTGCCAGCAGCTTATTGAACACCGGGGAGCTGTTTTTT. The rearrangement joins TRBV11-2 to TRBJ2-2; no definite D call. Germline CDR1 reads SGHAT; CDR2 reads FQNNGV. The CDR3 extends over 13 amino acids. V shed 2 bases and J shed 1 base, with 2 bases lying between them.

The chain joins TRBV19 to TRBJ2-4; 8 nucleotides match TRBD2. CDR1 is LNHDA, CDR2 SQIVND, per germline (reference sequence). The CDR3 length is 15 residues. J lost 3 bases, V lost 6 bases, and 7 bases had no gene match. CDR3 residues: CASSKRELGKNIQYF. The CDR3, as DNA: TGTGCCAGTAGCAAGCGGGAGTTGGGCAAAAACATTCAGTACTTC.

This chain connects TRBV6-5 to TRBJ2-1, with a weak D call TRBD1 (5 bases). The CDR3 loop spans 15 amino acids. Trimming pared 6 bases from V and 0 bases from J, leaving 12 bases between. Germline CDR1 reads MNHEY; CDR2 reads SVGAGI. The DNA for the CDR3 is TGTGCCAGCAGGACCGTAAGGGGCTCCTACAATGAGCAGTTCTTC. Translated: CASRTVRGSYNEQFF.

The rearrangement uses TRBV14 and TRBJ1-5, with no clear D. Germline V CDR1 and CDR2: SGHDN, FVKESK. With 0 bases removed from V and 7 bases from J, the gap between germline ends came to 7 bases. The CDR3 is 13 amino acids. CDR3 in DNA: TGTGCCAGCAGCCAAGATGTGTGGCAGCCCCAGCATTTT. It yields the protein CASSQDVWQPQHF.

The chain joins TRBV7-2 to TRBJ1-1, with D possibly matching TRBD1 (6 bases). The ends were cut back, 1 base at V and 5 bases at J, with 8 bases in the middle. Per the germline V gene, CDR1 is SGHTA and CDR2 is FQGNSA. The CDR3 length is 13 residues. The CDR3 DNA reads TGTGCCAGCAGCTTAGACAGGGAAACTGAAGCTTTCTTT. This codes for CASSLDRETEAFF.

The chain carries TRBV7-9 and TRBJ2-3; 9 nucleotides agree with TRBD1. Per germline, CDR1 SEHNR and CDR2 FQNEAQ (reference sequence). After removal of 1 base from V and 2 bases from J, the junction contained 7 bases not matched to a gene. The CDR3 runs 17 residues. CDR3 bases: TGTGCCAGCAGCTTAGGCCGCGGGACAGGGTTCACAGATACGCAGTATTTT. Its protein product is CASSLGRGTGFTDTQYF. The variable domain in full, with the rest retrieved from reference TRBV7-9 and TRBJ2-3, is DTGVSQNPRHKITKRGQNVTFRCDPISEHNRLYWYRQTLGQGPEFLTYFQNEAQLEKSRLLSDRFSAERPKGSFSTLEIQRTEQGDSAMYLCASSLGRGTGFTDTQYFGPGTRLTVL.

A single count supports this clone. The CDR3 DNA sequence: TGCGCCAGCAGCCAAGGACTAGGTTCTCCCGGGGAGCTGTTTTTT. It yields the protein CASSQGLGSPGELFF. This chain connects TRBV4-1 to TRBJ2-2; a possible D gene is TRBD2 (6 bases). CDR3 length equals 15 residues. Germline CDR1 and CDR2: MGHRA and YSYEKL. Trimming shortened V by 1 base and J by 6 bases, and 12 bases separated the two germline ends.

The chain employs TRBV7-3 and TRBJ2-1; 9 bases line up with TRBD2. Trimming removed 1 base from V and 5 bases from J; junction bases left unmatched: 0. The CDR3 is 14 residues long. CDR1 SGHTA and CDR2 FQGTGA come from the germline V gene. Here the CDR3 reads CASSLRLADNEQFF. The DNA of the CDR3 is TGTGCCAGCAGCTTAAGACTAGCGGACAATGAGCAGTTCTTC. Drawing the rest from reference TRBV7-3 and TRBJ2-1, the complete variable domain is GAGVSQTPSNKVTEKGKYVELRCDPISGHTALYWYRQSLGQGPEFLIYFQGTGAADDSGLPNDRFFAVRPEGSVSTLKIQRTERGDSAVYLCASSLRLADNEQFFGPGTRLTVL.

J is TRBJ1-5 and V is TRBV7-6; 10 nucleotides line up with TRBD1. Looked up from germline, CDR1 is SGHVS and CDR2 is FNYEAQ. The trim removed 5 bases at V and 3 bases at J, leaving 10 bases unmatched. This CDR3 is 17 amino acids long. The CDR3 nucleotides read TGTGCCAGCAGCCCCGGAGTTGGGACAGGGGTCAATCAGCCCCAGCATTTT. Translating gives CASSPGVGTGVNQPQHF.

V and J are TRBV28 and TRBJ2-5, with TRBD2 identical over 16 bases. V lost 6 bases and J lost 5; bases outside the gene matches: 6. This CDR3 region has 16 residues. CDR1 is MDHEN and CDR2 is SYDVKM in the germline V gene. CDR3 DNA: TGTGCCAGCAGATCCCCGGGACTAGCGGGGGGGGAGACCCAGTACTTC. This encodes CASRSPGLAGGETQYF.

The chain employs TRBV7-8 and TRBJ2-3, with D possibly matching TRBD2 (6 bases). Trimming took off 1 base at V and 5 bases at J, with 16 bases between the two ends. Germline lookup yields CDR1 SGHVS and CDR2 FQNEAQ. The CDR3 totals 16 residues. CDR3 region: CASSLGVGGSRDTQYF. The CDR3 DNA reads TGTGCCAGCAGCTTAGGGGTTGGGGGGTCGCGAGATACGCAGTATTTT.

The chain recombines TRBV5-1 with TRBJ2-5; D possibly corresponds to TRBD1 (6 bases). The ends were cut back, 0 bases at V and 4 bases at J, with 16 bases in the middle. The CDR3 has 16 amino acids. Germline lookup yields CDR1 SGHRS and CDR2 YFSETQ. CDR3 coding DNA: TGCGCCAGCAGCTTGGCCGCGACAGGAATGATAGAGACCCAGTACTTC. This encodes CASSLAATGMIETQYF. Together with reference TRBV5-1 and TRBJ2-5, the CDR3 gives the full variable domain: KAGVTQTPRYLIKTRGQQVTLSCSPISGHRSVSWYQQTPGQGLQFLFEYFSETQRNKGNFPGRFSGRQFSNSRSEMNVSTLELGDSALYLCASSLAATGMIETQYFGPGTRLLVL.

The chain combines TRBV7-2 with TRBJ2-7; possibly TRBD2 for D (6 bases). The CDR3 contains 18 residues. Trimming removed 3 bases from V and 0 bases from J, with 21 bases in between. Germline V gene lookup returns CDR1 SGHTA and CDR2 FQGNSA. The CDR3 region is CASSLRQGGGDTSYEQYF. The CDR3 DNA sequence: TGTGCCAGCAGCTTGAGGCAGGGCGGCGGGGATACCTCCTACGAGCAGTACTTC. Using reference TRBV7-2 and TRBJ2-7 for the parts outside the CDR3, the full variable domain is GAGVSQSPSNKVTEKGKDVELRCDPISGHTALYWYRQSLGQGLEFLIYFQGNSAPDKSGLPSDRFSAERTGGSVSTLTIQRTQQEDSAVYLCASSLRQGGGDTSYEQYFGPGTRLTVT.

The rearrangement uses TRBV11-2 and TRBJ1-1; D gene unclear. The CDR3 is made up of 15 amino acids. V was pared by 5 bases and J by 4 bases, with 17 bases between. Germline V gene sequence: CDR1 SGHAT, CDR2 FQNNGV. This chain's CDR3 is CASSVLRLGSTEAFF. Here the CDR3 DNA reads TGTGCCAGCAGCGTCCTTCGGTTGGGGAGCACTGAAGCTTTCTTT.